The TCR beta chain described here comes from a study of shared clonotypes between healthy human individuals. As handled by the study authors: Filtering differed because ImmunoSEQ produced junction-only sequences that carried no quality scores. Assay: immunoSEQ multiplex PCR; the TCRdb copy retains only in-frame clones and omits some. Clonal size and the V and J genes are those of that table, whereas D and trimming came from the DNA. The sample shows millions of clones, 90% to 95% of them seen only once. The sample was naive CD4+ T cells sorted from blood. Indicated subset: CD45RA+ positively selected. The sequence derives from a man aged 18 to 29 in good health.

CDR3 coding DNA: TGCGCCAGCAGCGAAAGCTGGGGCGCCAATGAGCAGTTCTTC. Its protein is CASSESWGANEQFF. This chain joins TRBV4-3 and TRBJ2-1; tentative D call: TRBD1 (5 bases). CDR1 LGHNA and CDR2 YSLEER come from the germline V gene. The CDR3 consists of 14 residues. Trimming pared 5 bases from V and 6 bases from J, leaving 14 bases between.